Presented here are 29 T cell receptor beta chains from one specimen sequenced in a study of T-cell memory formation after mild COVID-19. TCRdb reprocessed the 5' RACE reads with MiXCR, giving one entry per CDR3 protein. The sample consists of 250,000 to 300,000 distinct CDR3 sequences, 8.2% of them appearing once. Sequenced input: PBMCs or a T cell subset sorted from them (not recorded which). These TCRs come from a young man who had mild COVID-19 (a few samples of this study predate the infection). Cell type and time point are not known.

This clonotype occurred a few times. This chain uses TRBV28 with TRBJ1-1; D ambiguous. Per germline, CDR1 MDHEN and CDR2 SYDVKM. Deletions cut 5 bases from V and 5 bases from J, with 15 bases between. This CDR3 is built from 14 residues. The CDR3: CASSIDWVTTEAFF. The CDR3 DNA follows: TGTGCCAGCAGTATAGATTGGGTAACGACTGAAGCTTTCTTT.

There are a few counts of this clonotype. The chain has TRBV5-6 and TRBJ1-5, with 7 bases lining up with TRBD1. Germline CDR1 is SGHDT and CDR2 is YYEEEE. The trim removed 0 bases at V and 4 bases at J, leaving 7 bases unmatched. The CDR3 covers 16 residues. The CDR3 nucleotides read TGTGCCAGCAGCTTGGATGGGACAGACGATAATCAGCCCCAGCATTTT. Its protein is CASSLDGTDDNQPQHF.

The chain links TRBV9 to TRBJ2-2; tentative D call: TRBD2 (6 bases). V was pared by 5 bases and J by 4 bases, with 9 bases between. This CDR3 is 13 amino acids long. Per germline, CDR1 SGDLS and CDR2 YYNGEE. CDR3 bases: TGTGCCAGCAGACGGGAGTTCACCGGGGAGCTGTTTTTT. It encodes CASRREFTGELFF.

This clonotype was seen at least ten times. Its ends do not fully match the called genes, so a read error is possible. V and J are TRBV7-3 and TRBJ2-7; 7 bases are a match to TRBD2. The CDR3 runs 15 residues. The germline V gene encodes CDR1 SGHTA and CDR2 FQGTGA. The CDR3 coding sequence is TGTGCCAGCAGTTTAACTAGCGTTCGTTCTTACGAGCAGTACTTC. This translates into CASSLTSVRSYEQYF.

In this sample, this clonotype turned up once. This rearrangement joins TRBV29-1 to TRBJ2-2, with unresolved D. This CDR3 region has 10 residues. Germline V gene data show CDR1 as SQVTM and CDR2 as ANQGSEA. Trimming left V 4 bases short and J 6 bases short, with 3 bases between. This chain's CDR3 is CSVGSGELFF. The CDR3, as DNA: TGCAGCGTTGGTTCCGGGGAGCTGTTTTTT.

The chain is built from TRBV2 and TRBJ2-4; D gene uncertain. The germline CDR1 and CDR2 sequences are SNHLY and FYNNEI. V was shortened by 8 bases and J by 7 bases, with 9 bases between the two germline ends. The CDR3 is 11 residues long. The chain's CDR3 is CASQVTNIQYF. Here the CDR3 DNA reads TGTGCCAGCCAGGTTACGAACATTCAGTACTTC.

This clonotype occurred many times. The chain uses TRBV20-1 and TRBJ2-7; a possible D gene is TRBD2 (5 bases). V lost 6 bases, J lost 3 bases, and 18 bases lay in between. Per the germline V gene, CDR1 is DFQATT and CDR2 is SNEGSKA (reference sequence). The CDR3 has 14 amino acids. The CDR3 region has the DNA TGCAGTGCCACGGACGGACCCGGGGACTACGAGCAGTACGTC. It translates to CSATDGPGDYEQYV.

This clonotype was detected many times. The chain links TRBV6-2 or TRBV6-3 to TRBJ2-2; no definite D call. Trimming left V 3 bases short and J 8 bases short, with 4 bases between. Germline V gives CDR1 MNHEY, CDR2 SVGEGT. The CDR3 sequence is 11 residues long. Here the CDR3 reads CASSYGGELFF. Written as DNA, the CDR3 is TGTGCCAGCAGTTATGGTGGGGAGCTGTTTTTT.

This clonotype was counted a few times. This chain connects TRBV7-9 to TRBJ2-7, with a possible D match to TRBD2 (5 bases). Germline V gives CDR1 SEHNR, CDR2 FQNEAQ (reference sequence). The V end lost 2 bases, the J end lost 7 bases, and 12 bases lay between the germline ends. The CDR3 has 13 amino acids. In nucleotides, the CDR3 is TGTGCCAGCAGCTTACGGGGTTTGGGAGAGCAGTACTTC. This codes for CASSLRGLGEQYF.

J is TRBJ2-1 and V is TRBV20-1; 15 bases are shared with TRBD2. Germline-derived CDR1 and CDR2 are DFQATT and SNEGSKA (reference sequence). After removal of 6 bases from V and 8 bases from J, the junction contained 5 bases not matched to a gene. The CDR3 is 14 amino acids. CDR3 in amino acids: CSAEGLAGGHEQFF. CDR3 DNA sequence: TGCAGTGCAGAGGGACTAGCGGGGGGACATGAGCAGTTCTTC.

This clonotype was picked up a small number of times. The chain has TRBV7-2 and TRBJ2-4, with a tentative D call TRBD2 (6 bases). The ends were cut back, 4 bases at V and 7 bases at J, with 17 bases in the middle. The CDR3 is 15 amino acids. The germline gives CDR1 SGHTA, CDR2 FQGNSA. The CDR3 is CASSSVSLEGNIQYF. The CDR3 nucleotides are TGTGCCAGCAGCTCCGTGTCCTTGGAGGGGAACATTCAGTACTTC.

The gene calls are TRBV6-5 and TRBJ1-4; possibly TRBD1 for D (5 bases). CDR3 length: 16 amino acids. CDR1 is MNHEY, CDR2 SVGAGI, per germline. With 2 bases removed from V and 8 bases from J, the gap between germline ends came to 18 bases. This CDR3 reads CASSYAQSSRGEKLFF. The DNA of the CDR3 is TGTGCCAGCAGTTACGCACAATCGTCACGGGGCGAAAAACTGTTTTTT.

J is TRBJ2-5 and V is TRBV5-6, with D unresolved. CDR3 length: 11 amino acids. Looked up from germline, CDR1 is SGHDT and CDR2 is YYEEEE. V lost 7 bases, J lost 7 bases, and 11 bases lay in between. In DNA, the CDR3 is TGTGCCAGCTCCCGGATAGCGACCCAGTACTTC. Protein sequence: CASSRIATQYF.

There are a few counts of this clonotype. The chain combines TRBV19 with TRBJ2-3, with D unresolved. The CDR3 totals 14 residues. In germline, CDR1 is LNHDA, CDR2 SQIVND (reference sequence). Trimming removed 1 base from V and 0 bases from J, with 5 bases in between. The CDR3 DNA reads as TGTGCCAGTAGTATAGTCCCCAGCACAGATACGCAGTATTTT. Translation gives CASSIVPSTDTQYF.

This clonotype was detected a few times. The chain is built from TRBV7-2 and TRBJ2-4; 7 positions agree with TRBD2. The CDR3 covers 16 residues. Germline V gene data show CDR1 as SGHTA and CDR2 as FQGNSA. J was trimmed by 3 bases and V by 4 bases; bases with no gene match: 9. As DNA, the CDR3 is TGTGCCAGCAGCTCCCTAGGTTGGGAGGGCAAAAACATTCAGTACTTC. Residues: CASSSLGWEGKNIQYF.

This clonotype was picked up many times. The CDR3 is CASSLLGTSGLGNEQFF. In DNA form, the CDR3 reads TGCGCCAGCAGCTTACTAGGGACTAGCGGCCTCGGGAATGAGCAGTTCTTC. The J gene is TRBJ2-1, the V gene TRBV5-1; 11 positions match TRBD2. Trimming took 2 bases from V and 7 from J; bases not matched to a gene: 11. The CDR3 extends over 17 amino acids. Germline V gives CDR1 SGHRS, CDR2 YFSETQ.

This clonotype has just a few counts. The rearrangement joins TRBV19 to TRBJ2-1, with D unresolved. The V gene lost 6 bases and the J gene lost 8 bases, with 11 bases spanning the gap. Germline CDR1 LNHDA, CDR2 SQIVND (reference sequence). The CDR3 runs to 12 residues. CDR3 bases: TGTGCCAGTAGGACATATGGGGATGAGCAGTTCTTC. As protein: CASRTYGDEQFF.

The chain couples TRBV12-3 or TRBV12-4 to TRBJ1-1; D is possibly TRBD1 (5 bases). The V end lost 8 bases, the J end lost 5 bases, and 12 bases lay between the germline ends. The CDR3 has 12 amino acids. The CDR3 coding sequence is TGTGCCAGCGCCCGGCCAGGGACTGAAGCTTTCTTT. It yields the protein CASARPGTEAFF.

This clonotype was recorded at least ten times. The gene calls are TRBV6-2 or TRBV6-3 and TRBJ2-5, with unresolved D. Trimming took off 5 bases at V and 5 bases at J, with 9 bases between the two ends. CDR3 length: 12 amino acids. Germline V gives CDR1 MNHEY, CDR2 SVGEGT. CDR3 in amino acids: CASSPTDETQYF. The DNA for the CDR3 is TGTGCCAGCAGTCCAACGGATGAGACCCAGTACTTC.

The gene calls are TRBV11-1 and TRBJ2-5, with 9 bases identical to TRBD1. The CDR3 length is 16 residues. V shed 1 base and J 3 bases; nucleotides not matched to a gene: 6. CDR1 is SGHAT, CDR2 FQDESV, per germline (reference sequence). The CDR3 reads CASSLEPTGGEETQYF. The CDR3 nucleotides are TGTGCCAGCAGCTTAGAGCCGACAGGGGGGGAAGAGACCCAGTACTTC.

For the CDR3, the DNA is TGTGCCAGCAGCCTAGCATTAGGCAATCAGCCCCAGCATTTT. This encodes CASSLALGNQPQHF. The J gene is TRBJ1-5, the V gene TRBV28; D is ambiguous. The ends were cut back, 6 bases at V and 2 bases at J, with 11 bases in the middle. This CDR3 has 14 amino acids. Germline values: CDR1 MDHEN, CDR2 SYDVKM.

This clonotype occurred many times. This chain connects TRBV12-3 or TRBV12-4 to TRBJ1-1; D is undetermined. The CDR3 length is 12 residues. Trimming shortened V by 6 bases and J by 11 bases, and 16 bases separated the two germline ends. The CDR3 loop reads CASSPPGKKAFF. The CDR3 bases are TGTGCCAGCAGCCCCCCGGGGAAGAAGGCTTTCTTT.

The rearrangement joins TRBV12-3 or TRBV12-4 to TRBJ2-7; 7 bases map to TRBD1. The V gene end was trimmed by 2 bases and the J gene end by 3 bases; junction bases not matched to a gene: 10. The CDR3 loop spans 16 amino acids. The CDR3 region is CASSLSFRDRNYEQYF. CDR3 DNA sequence: TGTGCCAGCAGTTTAAGTTTTAGGGACAGAAACTACGAGCAGTACTTC.

This clonotype was recorded a few times. The chain joins TRBV12-3 or TRBV12-4 to TRBJ2-2; 8 positions agree with TRBD1. This CDR3 comprises 15 residues. With V trimmed by 5 bases and J by 3 bases, 5 bases remained unmatched. The CDR3 loop reads CASSQQGGYTGELFF. CDR3 sequence (DNA): TGTGCCAGCAGTCAACAGGGGGGATACACCGGGGAGCTGTTTTTT.

This clonotype came up a few times. The rearrangement uses TRBV12-3 or TRBV12-4 and TRBJ2-5, with 7 bases lining up with TRBD2. After removal of 2 bases from V and 5 bases from J, the junction contained 5 bases not matched to a gene. This CDR3 comprises 14 residues. CDR3 amino acids: CASSLREGLETQYF. The CDR3 nucleotides are TGTGCCAGCAGTTTAAGGGAGGGGCTGGAGACCCAGTACTTC.

In this sample, this clonotype turned up a few times. CDR3 nucleotides: TGTGCCAGCAGTTTGCTCCCCTACGAGCAGTACTTC. It encodes CASSLLPYEQYF. The V call is TRBV12-3 or TRBV12-4, the J call TRBJ2-7, with D unclear. This CDR3 region has 12 residues. V was trimmed by 3 bases and J by 2 bases, leaving 5 bases between them.

The chain uses TRBV28 and TRBJ2-1, with TRBD1 matching 8 bases. Trimming cost V 5 bases and J 10 bases; bases outside gene matches: 7. CDR1 and CDR2 (germline): MDHEN, SYDVKM. The CDR3 sequence is 13 residues long. The CDR3 sequence is CASSGQGLREQFF. CDR3 coding DNA: TGTGCCAGCAGTGGACAGGGCCTTAGGGAGCAGTTCTTC.

The V gene is TRBV20-1, the J gene TRBJ1-1; D possibly corresponds to TRBD1 (6 bases). The V end was cut by 1 base, the J end by 4 bases, with 13 bases between. In germline, CDR1 is DFQATT, CDR2 SNEGSKA (reference sequence). This CDR3 has 14 amino acids. This chain's CDR3 is CSARGQALSTEAFF. DNA of the CDR3: TGCAGTGCTAGAGGACAGGCGTTGAGCACTGAAGCTTTCTTT.

Only a few counts were recorded for this clonotype. This sequence may be a read error, since a much larger clone differs from it by one base. This chain connects TRBV9 to TRBJ2-5; D is perhaps TRBD1 (5 bases). The CDR3 runs 12 residues. Trimming left V 4 bases short and J 4 bases short, with 8 bases between. The germline V gene has CDR1 SGDLS and CDR2 YYNGEE. In DNA form, the CDR3 reads TGTGCCAGCAGCTTCCAGGGAGAGACCCAGTACTTC. Translated, it gives CASSFQGETQYF. The full variable domain, its missing parts supplied by reference TRBV9 and TRBJ2-5, is DSGVTQTPKHLITATGQRVTLRCSPRSGDLSVYWYQQSLDQGLQFLIQYYNGEERAKGNILERFSAQQFPDLHSELNLSSLELGDSALYFCASSFQGETQYFGPGTRLLVL.